The sample holds many counts of the clone carrying this T cell receptor beta chain. In the original analysis: By means of reference gene primer amplification, nucleated cell counts were estimated. Only in-frame clones appear in the TCRdb table, and some are missing; sequencing was by immunoSEQ multiplex PCR. Clonal size and the V and J genes are those of that table, whereas D and trimming came from the DNA. The data show 200,000 to 250,000 clones, around 87% seen once. These data belong to a study of blood T cell repertoires in COVID-19. There are 15 residues in the CDR3. Germline V CDR1 and CDR2: SGHRS, YFSETQ. Trimming took off 0 bases at V and 6 bases at J, with 15 bases between the two ends.

The sample consisted of PBMCs or T cells enriched from blood (not recorded which). This chain joins TRBV5-1 and TRBJ1-2; D is possibly TRBD1 (6 bases). The TCR was taken from a man aged 30 to 45 who had been exposed to COVID-19. The CDR3 region is CASSLASTGNDGYTF. The DNA of the CDR3 is TGCGCCAGCAGCTTGGCCAGTACAGGGAACGATGGCTACACCTTC.